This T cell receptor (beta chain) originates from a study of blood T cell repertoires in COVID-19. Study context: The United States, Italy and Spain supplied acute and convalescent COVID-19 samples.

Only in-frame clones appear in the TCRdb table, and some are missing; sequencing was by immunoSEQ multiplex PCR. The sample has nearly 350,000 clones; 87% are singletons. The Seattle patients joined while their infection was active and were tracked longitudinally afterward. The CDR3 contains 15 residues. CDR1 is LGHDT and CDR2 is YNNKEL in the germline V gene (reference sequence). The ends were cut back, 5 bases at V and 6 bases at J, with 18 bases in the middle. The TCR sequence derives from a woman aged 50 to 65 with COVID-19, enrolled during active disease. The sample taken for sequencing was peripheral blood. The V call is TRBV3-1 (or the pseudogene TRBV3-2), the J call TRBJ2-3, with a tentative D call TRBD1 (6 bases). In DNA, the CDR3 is TGTGCCAGCAGCAAGATCGGCCGGGACACGGATACGCAGTATTTT. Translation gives CASSKIGRDTDTQYF.